This entry is about one T cell receptor beta chain. Its matching antigen is unknown. The entry originates in a study of a mutant IDH1 vaccine in newly diagnosed glioma. Study context: First vaccine doses came 4-6 weeks after radiotherapy alone, or with temozolomide cycles.

Whole-study results and caveats: Pseudoprogression appeared independent of alterations in top peripheral clonotypes.

Time point specified: week 47, end of study. The investigators gave 300 ug of mutant IDH1 20-mer peptide in each vaccine dose, together with topical imiquimod. Every donor had a new WHO grade 3 or 4 astrocytoma that was IDH1-mutant, with loss of nuclear ATRX. Clones were read by immunoSEQ multiplex PCR, and TCRdb kept only the in-frame ones, dropping some. This sample yields more than 30,000 clones, of which around nine tenths are seen a single time; 5.1% belongs to the top ten. V gave up 4 bases and J gave up 9 bases; unmatched junction bases: 2. The CDR3 spans 11 residues. CDR1 is SGHVS and CDR2 is FQNEAQ in the germline V gene.

This clonotype was obtained from a woman in her thirties or forties with glioma. This specimen consisted of PBMCs, obtained from a glioma patient whose treatment included an IDH1 peptide vaccine. The V and J genes are TRBV7-8 and TRBJ1-1; 7 bases are a match to TRBD1. The CDR3: CASSSGQKAFF. DNA for the CDR3: TGTGCCAGCAGCTCGGGACAGAAAGCTTTCTTT.